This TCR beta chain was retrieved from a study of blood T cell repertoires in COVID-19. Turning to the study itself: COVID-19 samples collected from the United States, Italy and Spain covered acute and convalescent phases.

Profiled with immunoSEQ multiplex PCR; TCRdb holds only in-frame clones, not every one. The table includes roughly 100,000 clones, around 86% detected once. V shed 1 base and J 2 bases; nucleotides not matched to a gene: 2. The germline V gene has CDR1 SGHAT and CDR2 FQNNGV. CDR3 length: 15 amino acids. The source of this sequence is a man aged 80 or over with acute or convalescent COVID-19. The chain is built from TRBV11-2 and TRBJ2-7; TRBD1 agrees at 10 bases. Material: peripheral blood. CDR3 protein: CASSLVGTGAYEQYF. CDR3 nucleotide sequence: TGTGCCAGCAGCTTAGTAGGGACAGGGGCCTACGAGCAGTACTTC. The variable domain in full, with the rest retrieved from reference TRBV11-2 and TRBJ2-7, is EAGVAQSPRYKIIEKRQSVAFWCNPISGHATLYWYQQILGQGPKLLIQFQNNGVVDDSQLPKDRFSAERLKGVDSTLKIQPAKLEDSAVYLCASSLVGTGAYEQYFGPGTRLTVT.